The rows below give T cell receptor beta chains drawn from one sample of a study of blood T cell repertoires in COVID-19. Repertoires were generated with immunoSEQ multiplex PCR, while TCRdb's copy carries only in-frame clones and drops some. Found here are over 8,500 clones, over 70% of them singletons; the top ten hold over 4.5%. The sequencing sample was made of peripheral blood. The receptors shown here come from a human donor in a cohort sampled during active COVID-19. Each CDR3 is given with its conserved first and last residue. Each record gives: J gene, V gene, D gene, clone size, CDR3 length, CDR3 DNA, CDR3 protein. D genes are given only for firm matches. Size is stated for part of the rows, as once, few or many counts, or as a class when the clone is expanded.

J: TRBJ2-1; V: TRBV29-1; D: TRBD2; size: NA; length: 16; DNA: TGCAGCGTTGAAGAAGCCTGGACTAGCGGGTACAATGAGCAGTTCTTC; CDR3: CSVEEAWTSGYNEQFF
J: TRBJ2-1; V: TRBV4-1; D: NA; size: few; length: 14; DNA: TGCGCCAGCAGCCAAGATTCTAGTTTCGATGAGCAGTTCTTC; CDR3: CASSQDSSFDEQFF
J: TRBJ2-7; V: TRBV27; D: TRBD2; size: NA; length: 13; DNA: TGTGCCAGCAGTAAAAGCGGGAGCTACGAGCAGTACTTC; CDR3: CASSKSGSYEQYF
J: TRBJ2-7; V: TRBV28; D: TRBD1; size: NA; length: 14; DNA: TGTGCCAGCATCTCTCCGGGACAGGGGGACGAGCAGTACTTC; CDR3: CASISPGQGDEQYF
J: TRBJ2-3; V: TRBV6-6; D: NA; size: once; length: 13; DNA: TGTGCCAGCAGCTCACAGGGAGCAGATACGCAGTATTTT; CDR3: CASSSQGADTQYF
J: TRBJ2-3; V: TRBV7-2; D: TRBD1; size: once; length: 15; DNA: TGTGCCAGCAGCCAGGACAGGGGGCGCCCAGATACGCAGTATTTT; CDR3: CASSQDRGRPDTQYF
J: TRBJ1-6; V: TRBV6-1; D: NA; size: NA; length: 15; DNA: TGTGCCAGCAGTGAAGGGTGGCAGCGGGATTCACCCCTCCACTTT; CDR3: CASSEGWQRDSPLHF
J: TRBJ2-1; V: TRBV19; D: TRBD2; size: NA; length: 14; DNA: TGTGCCACCCGGGGAGCGGGAGGGCGCAATGAGCAGTTCTTC; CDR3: CATRGAGGRNEQFF
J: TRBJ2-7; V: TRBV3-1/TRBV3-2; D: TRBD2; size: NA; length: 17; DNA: TGTGCCAGCAGCCAGGGGGGAGGGCTAAGGTTGGGCTACGAGCAGTACTTC; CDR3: CASSQGGGLRLGYEQYF
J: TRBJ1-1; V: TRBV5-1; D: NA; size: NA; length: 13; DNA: TGCGCCAGCAGCTTGGACAGGAACACTGAAGCTTTCTTT; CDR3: CASSLDRNTEAFF
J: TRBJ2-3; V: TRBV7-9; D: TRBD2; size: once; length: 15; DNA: TGTGCCAGCAGCTCCGAGCGGGAGAGCACAGATACGCAGTATTTT; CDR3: CASSSERESTDTQYF
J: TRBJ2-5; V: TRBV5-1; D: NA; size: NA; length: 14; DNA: TGCGCCAGCAGCTTCGGACAGGAGGGGGAGACCCAGTACTTC; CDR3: CASSFGQEGETQYF
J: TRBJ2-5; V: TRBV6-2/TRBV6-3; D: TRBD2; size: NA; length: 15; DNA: TGTGCCAGCAGTGTCCTAGCGGGAGGGCAAGAGACCCAGTACTTC; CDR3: CASSVLAGGQETQYF
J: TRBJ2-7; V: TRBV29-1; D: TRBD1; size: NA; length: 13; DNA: TGCAGCGGGCTGGGACAGGGGGGCTACGAGCAGTACTTC; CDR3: CSGLGQGGYEQYF
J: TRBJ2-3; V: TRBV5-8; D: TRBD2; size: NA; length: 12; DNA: TGTGCCAGCACCTTTATAGCGGGCCGGTGGTATTTT; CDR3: CASTFIAGRWYF
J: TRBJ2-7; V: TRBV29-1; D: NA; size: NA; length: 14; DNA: TGCAGCGTTTTAGGGAGCCCAGACGGTAACGAGCAGTACTTC; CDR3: CSVLGSPDGNEQYF
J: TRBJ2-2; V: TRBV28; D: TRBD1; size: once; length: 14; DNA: TGTGCCAGCAGCGACAGGGGGTACACCGGGGAGCTGTTTTTT; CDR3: CASSDRGYTGELFF
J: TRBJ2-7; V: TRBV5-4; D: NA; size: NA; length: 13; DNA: TGTGCCAGCAGCTTGAGGGGTGTGTACGAGCAGTACTTC; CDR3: CASSLRGVYEQYF
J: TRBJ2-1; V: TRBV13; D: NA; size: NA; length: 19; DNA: TGTGCCAGCAGCTTAGGCCCAGGACTTTGGACCGCCTCCTACAATGAGCAGTTCTTC; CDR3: CASSLGPGLWTASYNEQFF
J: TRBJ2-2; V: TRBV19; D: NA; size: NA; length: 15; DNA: TGTGCCAGTAGCCCAACGTTCAGGCACACCGGGGAGCTGTTTTTT; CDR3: CASSPTFRHTGELFF
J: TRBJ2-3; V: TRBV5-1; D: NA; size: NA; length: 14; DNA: TGCGCCAGCAGCCCCGGAGCTAGCACAGATACGCAGTATTTT; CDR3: CASSPGASTDTQYF
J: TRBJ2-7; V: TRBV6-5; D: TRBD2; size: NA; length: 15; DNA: TGTGCCAGCAGTTACAAGGGTAGCGGGCTGTACGAGCAGTACTTC; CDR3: CASSYKGSGLYEQYF
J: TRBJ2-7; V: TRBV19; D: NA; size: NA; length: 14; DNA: TGTGCCAGTAGTGTAAGGGACTTAGGCTACGAGCAGTACTTC; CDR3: CASSVRDLGYEQYF
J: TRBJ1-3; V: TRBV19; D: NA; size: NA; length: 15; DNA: TGTGCCTCCCCCCTTGCCGGGACACCTGGAAACACCATATATTTT; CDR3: CASPLAGTPGNTIYF
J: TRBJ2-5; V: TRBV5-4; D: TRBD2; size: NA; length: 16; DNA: TGTGCCAGCAGCTTGGGCGGGAGGCTTTTAGGGGAGACCCAGTACTTC; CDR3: CASSLGGRLLGETQYF
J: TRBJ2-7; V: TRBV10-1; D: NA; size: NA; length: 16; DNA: TGCGCCAGCAGTGAGACAGGGAAGGGCCCCACCTACGAGCAGTACTTC; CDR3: CASSETGKGPTYEQYF
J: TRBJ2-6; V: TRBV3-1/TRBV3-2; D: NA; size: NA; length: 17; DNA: TGTGCCAGCAGCCAAGTAACCTCCAGCTCTGGGGCCAACGTCCTGACTTTC; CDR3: CASSQVTSSSGANVLTF
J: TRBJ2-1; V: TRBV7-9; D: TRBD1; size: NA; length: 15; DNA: TGTGCCAGCAGTCCGGGACAGGGGACTTACAATGAGCAGTTCTTC; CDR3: CASSPGQGTYNEQFF
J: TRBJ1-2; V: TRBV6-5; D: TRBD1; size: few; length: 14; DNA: TGTGCCAGCAGTTACCGGACAGGGAGGTATGGCTACACCTTC; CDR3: CASSYRTGRYGYTF
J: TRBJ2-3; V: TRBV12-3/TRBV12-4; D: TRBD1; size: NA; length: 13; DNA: TGTGCCACCCGACAGGGGAGGACAGATACGCAGTATTTT; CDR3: CATRQGRTDTQYF
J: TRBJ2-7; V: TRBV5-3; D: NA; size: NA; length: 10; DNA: TGTGCCAGAAGCCCCGCGCGAGGGTACTTC; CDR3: CARSPARGYF
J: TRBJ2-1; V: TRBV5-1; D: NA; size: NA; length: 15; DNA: TGCGCCAGCAGCTTGGACGGCTCCGGGGTCGATGAGCAGTTCTTC; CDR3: CASSLDGSGVDEQFF
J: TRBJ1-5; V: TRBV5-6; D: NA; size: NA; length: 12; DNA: TGTGCCAGCAGCTGGGGGGGGCAGCCCCAGCATTTT; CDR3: CASSWGGQPQHF
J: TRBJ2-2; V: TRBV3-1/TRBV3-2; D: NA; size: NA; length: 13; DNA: TGTGCCAGCAGCCAACAGGGTCCCGGGGAGCTGTTTTTT; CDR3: CASSQQGPGELFF
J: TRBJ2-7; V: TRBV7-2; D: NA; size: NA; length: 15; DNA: TGTGCCAGCAGCTTAGGGCACCGGAGCTCCTACGAGCAGTACTTC; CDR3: CASSLGHRSSYEQYF
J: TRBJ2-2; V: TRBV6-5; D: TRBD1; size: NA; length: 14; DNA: TGTGCCAGCTTCTCGGACAGGGGGATCGGGGAGCTGTTTTTT; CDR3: CASFSDRGIGELFF
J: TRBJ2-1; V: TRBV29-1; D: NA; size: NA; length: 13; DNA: TGCAGCGTTGACGGGAGCTCCTACAATGAGCAGTTCTTC; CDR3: CSVDGSSYNEQFF
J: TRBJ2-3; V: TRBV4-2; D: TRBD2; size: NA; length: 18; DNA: TGTGCCAGCAGCCGCGGGGGGAACCGTTATACAGGCACAGATACGCAGTATTTT; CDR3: CASSRGGNRYTGTDTQYF
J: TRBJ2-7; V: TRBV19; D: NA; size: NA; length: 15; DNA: TGTGCCAGTAGTATAAGAAGGGGGGGAACCTACGAGCAGTACTTC; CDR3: CASSIRRGGTYEQYF
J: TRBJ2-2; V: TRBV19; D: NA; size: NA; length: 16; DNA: TGTGCCAGTAGTTCGCGACAAACCCCGAACACCGGGGAGCTGTTTTTT; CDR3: CASSSRQTPNTGELFF
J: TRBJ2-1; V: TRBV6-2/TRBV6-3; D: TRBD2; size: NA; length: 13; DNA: TGTGCCAGCAGCCGGGACTACATCAATGAGCAGTTCTTC; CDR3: CASSRDYINEQFF
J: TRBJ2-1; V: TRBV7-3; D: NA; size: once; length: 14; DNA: TGTGCCAGCAGCTTAAGCGGGATTAACAATGAGCAGTTCTTC; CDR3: CASSLSGINNEQFF
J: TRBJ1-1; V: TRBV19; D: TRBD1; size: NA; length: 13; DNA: TGTGCCAGTAGTACTACAGGGGACACTGAAGCTTTCTTT; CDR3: CASSTTGDTEAFF
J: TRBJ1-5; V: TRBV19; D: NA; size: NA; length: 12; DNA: TGTGCCAGTGGACCGGGAGAGGGGCCCCAGCATTTT; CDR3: CASGPGEGPQHF
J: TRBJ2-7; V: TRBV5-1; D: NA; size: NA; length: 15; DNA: TGCGCCAGCAGCTTGGTCCCGGGAGCGGAGTACGAGCAGTACTTC; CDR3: CASSLVPGAEYEQYF
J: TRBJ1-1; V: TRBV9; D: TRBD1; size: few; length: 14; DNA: TGTGCCAGCCAGTCGGCTCAGGGGGACACTGAAGCTTTCTTT; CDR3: CASQSAQGDTEAFF
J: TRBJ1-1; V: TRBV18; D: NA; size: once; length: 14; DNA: TGTGCCAGCTCACCATTTGACAGTCAAACTGAAGCTTTCTTT; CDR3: CASSPFDSQTEAFF
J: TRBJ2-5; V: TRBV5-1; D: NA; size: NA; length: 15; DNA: TGCGCCAGCAGCTTGCTGGGACTGCTAGAGGAGACCCAGTACTTC; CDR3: CASSLLGLLEETQYF
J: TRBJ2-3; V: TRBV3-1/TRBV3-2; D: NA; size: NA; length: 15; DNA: TGTGCCAGCAGCCAAGTAACGGGTTTCACAGATACGCAGTATTTT; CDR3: CASSQVTGFTDTQYF
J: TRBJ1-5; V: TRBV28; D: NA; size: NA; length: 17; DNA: TGTGCCAGCAGTGGAACCGCTGCCGGACAGCTAAATCAGCCCCAGCATTTT; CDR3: CASSGTAAGQLNQPQHF
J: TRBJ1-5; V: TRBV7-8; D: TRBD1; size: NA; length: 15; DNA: TGTGCCAGCAGCCTACGGACAGGGGGCGGTCAGCCCCAGCATTTT; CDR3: CASSLRTGGGQPQHF
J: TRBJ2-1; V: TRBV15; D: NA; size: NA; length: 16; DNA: TGTGCCACCAGCAGAGATCCGCCCAGCTCCTACAATGAGCAGTTCTTC; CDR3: CATSRDPPSSYNEQFF
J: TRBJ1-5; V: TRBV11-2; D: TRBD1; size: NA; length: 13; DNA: TGTGCCAGCAGCCTAGACAGGGATCAGCCCCAGCATTTT; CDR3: CASSLDRDQPQHF
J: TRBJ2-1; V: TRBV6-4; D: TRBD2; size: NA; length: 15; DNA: TGTGCCAGCAGTGACCTGGCGGGAGGCTACAATGAGCAGTTCTTC; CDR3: CASSDLAGGYNEQFF
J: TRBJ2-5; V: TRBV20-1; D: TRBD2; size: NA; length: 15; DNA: TGCAGTGCTAGTGTATCGGCTAGCGGGCAAGAGACCCAGTACTTC; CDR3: CSASVSASGQETQYF
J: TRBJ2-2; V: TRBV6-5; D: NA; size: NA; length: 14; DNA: TGTGCCACGGTAGCGCTCACGAACACCGGGGAGCTGTTTTTT; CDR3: CATVALTNTGELFF
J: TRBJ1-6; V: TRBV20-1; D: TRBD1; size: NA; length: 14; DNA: TGCAGTGCTAGTAGGGGGCAGGATAATTCACCCCTCCACTTT; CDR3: CSASRGQDNSPLHF
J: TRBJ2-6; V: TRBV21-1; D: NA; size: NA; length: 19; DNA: TGTGCCAGCAGCAAATCCCGAGGCAGGGGTTTCTCTGGGGCCAACGTCCTGACTTTC; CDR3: CASSKSRGRGFSGANVLTF
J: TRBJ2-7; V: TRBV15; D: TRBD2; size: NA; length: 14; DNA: TGTGCCACCAGCCAGACCGGGACTAGCGGGAGGCAGTACTTC; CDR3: CATSQTGTSGRQYF
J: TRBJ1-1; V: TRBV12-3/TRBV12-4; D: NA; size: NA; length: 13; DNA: TGTGCCAGCAGTGCCAGGGCGAACACTGAAGCTTTCTTT; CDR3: CASSARANTEAFF